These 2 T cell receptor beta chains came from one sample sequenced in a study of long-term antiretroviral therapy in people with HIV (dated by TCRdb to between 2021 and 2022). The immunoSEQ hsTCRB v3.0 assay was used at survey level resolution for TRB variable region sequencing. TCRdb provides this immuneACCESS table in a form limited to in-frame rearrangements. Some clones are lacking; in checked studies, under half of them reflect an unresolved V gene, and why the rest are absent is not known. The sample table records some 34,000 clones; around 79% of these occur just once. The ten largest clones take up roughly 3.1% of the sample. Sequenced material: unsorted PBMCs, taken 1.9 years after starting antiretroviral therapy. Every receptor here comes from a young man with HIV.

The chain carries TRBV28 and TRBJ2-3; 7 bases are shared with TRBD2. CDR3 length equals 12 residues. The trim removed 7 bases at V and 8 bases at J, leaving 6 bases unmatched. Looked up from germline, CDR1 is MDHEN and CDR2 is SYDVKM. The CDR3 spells CASTWGGITQYF. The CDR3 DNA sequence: TGTGCCAGCACTTGGGGGGGGATTACGCAGTATTTT.

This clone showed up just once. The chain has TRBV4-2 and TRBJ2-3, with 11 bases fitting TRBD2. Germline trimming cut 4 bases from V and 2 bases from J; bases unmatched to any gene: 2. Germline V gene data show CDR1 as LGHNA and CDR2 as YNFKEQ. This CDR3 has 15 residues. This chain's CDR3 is CASSPSGGPTDTQYF. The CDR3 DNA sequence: TGTGCCAGCAGCCCTAGCGGGGGGCCCACAGATACGCAGTATTTT.